This entry describes one TCR beta chain. This sample was included in a study of blood T cell repertoires in COVID-19. Study at large: COVID-19 samples from acute and convalescent phases originated in the United States, Italy and Spain. Nucleic acid was either cDNA or gDNA, and it came from T cells, B-cell-depleted T cells, or PBMCs.

Sequencing used immunoSEQ multiplex PCR; TCRdb keeps in-frame clones, though not all of them. The sample has 150,000 or so clones; 60% to 80% are singletons. Trimming removed 1 base from V and 6 bases from J, with 12 bases in between. CDR3 length equals 15 residues. CDR1 and CDR2 from the germline V gene are SGHTA and FQGNSA. The TCR sequence derives from a woman aged 45-60 years with active or convalescent COVID-19. The chain combines TRBV7-2 with TRBJ2-2; D is possibly TRBD1 (5 bases). The sequencing sample was made of peripheral blood. In DNA, the CDR3 is TGTGCCAGCAGCTTAGGGCTAGAAGGGGCCGGGGAGCTGTTTTTT. It translates to CASSLGLEGAGELFF.